These 3 T cell receptor beta chains were all obtained from the same sample, sequenced in a study of identifying expanded T cells in peripheral blood. Profiling relied on immunoSEQ multiplex PCR, and the TCRdb table lists in-frame clones only, not all of them. The sample holds some 80,000 clones, around 90% seen once. Source material: blood. The origin of the receptors is a person aged 18 to 70 in good health.

The table lists this clone with a count of one. This rearrangement joins TRBV6-5 to TRBJ2-3; D possibly uses TRBD1 or TRBD2 (5 bases each). CDR1 MNHEY and CDR2 SVGAGI come from the germline V gene. V was shortened by 6 bases and J by 6 bases, with 19 bases between the two germline ends. The CDR3 is 15 amino acids. Here the CDR3 reads CASSSGTLTGDTQYF. CDR3 DNA: TGTGCCAGCAGCTCCGGGACCCTAACCGGGGATACGCAGTATTTT.

V and J are TRBV7-3 and TRBJ1-6, with no clear D. In germline, CDR1 is SGHTA, CDR2 FQGTGA. The CDR3 covers 12 residues. The ends were cut back, 2 bases at V and 10 bases at J, with 6 bases in the middle. This chain's CDR3 is CASSLPPSPLHF. The CDR3 nucleotides read TGTGCCAGCAGCTTACCGCCCTCACCCCTCCACTTT.

In DNA, the CDR3 is TGTGCCAGCAGTCCGCTAGCGGACTACACAGATACGCAGTATTTT. It encodes CASSPLADYTDTQYF. The chain couples TRBV6-5 to TRBJ2-3, with TRBD2 matching 7 bases. There are 15 residues in the CDR3. With 5 bases clipped from V and 2 bases from J, the junction kept 7 bases outside the gene matches. CDR1 is MNHEY, CDR2 SVGAGI, per germline.